This T cell receptor (beta chain) appears in the sequencing data of a study of PD-1 blockade in classical Hodgkin lymphoma. Note on this clone: Its antigen is as yet unknown.

Libraries were prepared by immunoSEQ multiplex PCR; TCRdb keeps only in-frame clonotypes and omits some of them. This table holds 120,000 to 150,000 clones, under 85% found once. Study findings and constraints: Reported findings placed baseline TCR diversity lower in newly diagnosed patients (compared with healthy donors).

Per the germline V gene, CDR1 is ENHRY and CDR2 is SYGVKD. Trimming removed 11 bases at V and 6 bases at J, with 12 bases between. The CDR3 is 11 amino acids. The patients all showed relapse after autologous stem cell transplantation, while their brentuximab vedotin exposure varied. The starting material was peripheral blood mononuclear cells (PBMCs), obtained before the second cycle of nivolumab. The chain couples TRBV10-3 to TRBJ2-3; tentatively, D is TRBD1 (6 bases). The sequence was collected from a human donor with classical Hodgkin lymphoma. The CDR3 coding sequence is TGTGCCTCACAGGGCATCGATACGCAGTATTTT. It yields the protein CASQGIDTQYF.